These T cell receptor beta chains were read from a single sample in a study of identical twins. TCRdb reprocessed the 5' RACE reads with MiXCR, giving one entry per CDR3 protein. The repertoire includes under 800,000 distinct CDR3 sequences, approximately 22% of them detected once, and roughly 4% sits in the top ten. These same records also appear under a second study, on T cells expressing NK-cell markers.

Sequenced material: PBMCs. Source of these receptors: a woman aged 18-35 years in good health. The CDR3 runs from the conserved cysteine through the conserved F or W. D genes are given only for firm matches. Where a row states a size, it is once, few, many or the class of an expanded clone; other rows omit it.

>.|TRBJ1-3|.|TRBV20-1
TGCAGTGCTAATAAGGGGAGCTCTGGAAACACCATATATTTT
CSANKGSSGNTIYF
>.|TRBJ2-3|.|TRBV7-3
TGTGCCAGCAGCCCCGCCCCTAGTCTGGGGAAGGATACGCAGTATTTT
CASSPAPSLGKDTQYF
>few|TRBJ2-5|.|TRBV12-2
TGTGCAAGTCGCTGTAGAAACAGGTTTCAAGAGACCCAGTACTTC
CASRCRNRFQETQYF
>few|TRBJ1-2|.|TRBV20-1
TGCAGTGCTAGAGGCCAAGGGGTACTAGCTAACTATGGCTACACCTTC
CSARGQGVLANYGYTF
>.|TRBJ1-2|.|TRBV5-5
TGTGCCAGCCGCTGGGACTCTGGCTACACCTTC
CASRWDSGYTF
>.|TRBJ1-1|TRBD1|TRBV27
TGTGCCAGCAGTAACAGGGGGCATATGAACACTGAAGCTTTCTTT
CASSNRGHMNTEAFF
>.|TRBJ1-1|.|TRBV20-1
TGCAGTGCTAGCGGAACAGTCTCTTACACTGAAGCTTTCTTT
CSASGTVSYTEAFF
>few|TRBJ2-2|.|TRBV7-9
TGTGCCAGCAGCTCACCATCCCGGCGTCCGAACACCGGGGAGCTGTTTTTT
CASSSPSRRPNTGELFF
>.|TRBJ2-7|TRBD1|TRBV5-6
TGTGCCAGCAGCTGGGGGACAGGGTTGGACGAGCAGTACTTC
CASSWGTGLDEQYF
>.|TRBJ1-1|.|TRBV13
TGTGCCAGCAGCTGGTCGGGTTTGAACACTGAAGCTTTCTTT
CASSWSGLNTEAFF
>.|TRBJ2-1|.|TRBV2
TGTGCCAGTCCATCGGGAAAACTAAACAATGAGCAGTTCTTC
CASPSGKLNNEQFF
>.|TRBJ2-2|TRBD2|TRBV27
TGTGCCAGCACCGGGGGGACCGGGGAGCTGTTTTTT
CASTGGTGELFF
>once|TRBJ2-6|TRBD2|TRBV12-3/TRBV12-4
TGTGCCTCCTCCCGGGGCGGGAGAGGTAGCTCTGGGGCCAACGTCCTGACTTTC
CASSRGGRGSSGANVLTF
>.|TRBJ2-5|.|TRBV3-1
TGTGCCAGCAGCCATGGACTGGAACAAGAGACCCAGTACTTC
CASSHGLEQETQYF
>once|TRBJ2-4|TRBD2|TRBV7-2
TGTGCCAGCAGCTTAGCGGGGACTACCCTTGCCAAAAACATTCAGTACTTC
CASSLAGTTLAKNIQYF
>few|TRBJ2-5|.|TRBV5-5
TGTGCCAGCAGCTTGGTTCCGGGAGAGACCCAGTACTTC
CASSLVPGETQYF
>many|TRBJ2-7|.|TRBV20-1
TGCAGTGCTACAACCGGGACAAGTACCTACGAGCAGTACTTC
CSATTGTSTYEQYF
>.|TRBJ2-1|TRBD2|TRBV7-2
TGTGCCAGCAGCTCACGGGGGCTAGCGGGAAGGGGCAATGAGCAGTTCTTC
CASSSRGLAGRGNEQFF
>few|TRBJ1-1|.|TRBV29-1
TGCAGCGTTGTTAAACTGGGCCCGAACACTGAAGCTTTCTTT
CSVVKLGPNTEAFF
>few|TRBJ2-3|TRBD2|TRBV11-3
TGTGCCAGCAGCGGACTAGCGGGGGGGCTGAATACGCAGTATTTT
CASSGLAGGLNTQYF
>.|TRBJ2-5|.|TRBV7-2
TGTGCCAGCAGCTTAGCTTTAGGCGTAGAGACCCAGTACTTC
CASSLALGVETQYF
>many|TRBJ2-1|.|TRBV7-2
TGTGCCAGCAGCATTCGGATGCGAGACAATGAGCAGTTCTTC
CASSIRMRDNEQFF
>.|TRBJ1-2|.|TRBV12-3/TRBV12-4
TGTGCCAGCAGATTCAGAGTCAACTATGGCTACACCTTC
CASRFRVNYGYTF
>.|TRBJ1-1|.|TRBV7-3
TGTGCCAGCAGCTTAACCAGCGGGGTGTATTCCAAAGCTTTCTTT
CASSLTSGVYSKAFF
>few|TRBJ2-1|.|TRBV29-1
TGCAGCGTTGAAGCGGGGGCCAGCTCCTACAATGAGCAGTTCTTC
CSVEAGASSYNEQFF
>few|TRBJ2-1|.|TRBV12-3/TRBV12-4
TGTGCCAGCACCCCCAGGCAATCCTACAATGAGCAGTTCTTC
CASTPRQSYNEQFF
>few|TRBJ2-3|.|TRBV5-1
TGCGCCAGCAGCTCCCCCCTCGCCGGGACCTACCCAACAGATACGCAGTATTTT
CASSSPLAGTYPTDTQYF
>.|TRBJ2-1|.|TRBV15
TGTGCCACCAGCATAGGGGCTAGCGATAATGAGCAGTTCTTC
CATSIGASDNEQFF
>many|TRBJ2-2|TRBD1|TRBV20-1
TGCAGTGCTAGGGGGACAGGGTGGATCACCGGGGAGCTGTTTTTT
CSARGTGWITGELFF
>few|TRBJ2-7|.|TRBV6-5
TGTGCCAGCAGTTACGGTCTGAACTACGAGCAGTACTTC
CASSYGLNYEQYF
>few|TRBJ2-3|.|TRBV12-3/TRBV12-4
TGTGCCAGCAGGGCCTCGGGACGGAGGGTCTTAGATACGCAGTATTTT
CASRASGRRVLDTQYF
>once|TRBJ1-1|.|TRBV5-1
TGCGCCAGCAGCTTGGCGGGGGGCACTGAAGATTTCTTT
CASSLAGGTEDFF
>.|TRBJ1-3|.|TRBV5-1
TGCGCCAGCAGCCCCGGGCCCTCAGTTGGAAACACCATATATTTT
CASSPGPSVGNTIYF
>few|TRBJ2-3|.|TRBV5-1
TGCGCCAGCAGCTTAGAGAATGACGCCACAGATACGCAGTATTTT
CASSLENDATDTQYF
>few|TRBJ2-6|.|TRBV20-1
TGCAGTGCCTACGACCCAGAATCCGGGGCCAACGTCCTGACTTTC
CSAYDPESGANVLTF
>few|TRBJ2-3|.|TRBV13
TGTGCCAGCAGCCTGCGTACTTCGGGGCTCACAGATACGCAGTATTTT
CASSLRTSGLTDTQYF
>.|TRBJ2-1|.|TRBV5-5
TGTGCCAGCAGCTTGATGGTAAATGAGCAGTTCTTC
CASSLMVNEQFF